Listed below are T cell receptor beta chains from one sample, sequenced in a study of shared clonotypes between healthy human individuals. Sequenced by immunoSEQ multiplex PCR; TCRdb stores in-frame clones only, minus some. The sample comprises about 2.1 million clones, about 94% of which are singletons, and more than 1.5% rests with the top ten. The source material was naive CD8+ T cells from PBMCs. Receptors originate from a man younger than 35 in good health. Some clones in this sample may be carry-over from other donors' samples. Both conserved end residues are part of each CDR3. Fields, in order: D gene, V gene, clone size, J gene, CDR3 DNA, CDR3 protein. The D gene is left open where the match is weak. For some rows the clone size is stated as once, few or many, or as a class when expanded; others skip it.

TRBD2,TRBV7-8,NA,TRBJ2-5,TGTGCCAGCAGCTTAAGTAGCGGGCAAGAGACCCAGTACTTC,CASSLSSGQETQYF
TRBD2,TRBV29-1,NA,TRBJ2-1,TGCAGCGTTGCCGCTATAGCGGGAGGGCCAGTCGATGAGCAGTTCTTC,CSVAAIAGGPVDEQFF
TRBD2,TRBV29-1,once,TRBJ2-1,TGCAGCGTTCCCGGGTCGGGTAGCGGGTCCCCCTACAATGAGCAGTTCTTC,CSVPGSGSGSPYNEQFF
TRBD1,TRBV9,once,TRBJ2-7,TGTGCCAGCAGCGTAGCTGGGACAGGGGAGTACGAGCAGTACTTC,CASSVAGTGEYEQYF
NA,TRBV5-4,NA,TRBJ2-7,TGTGCCAGCAGCTTCTGGGACGTTGCCTACGAGCAGTACTTC,CASSFWDVAYEQYF
NA,TRBV19,NA,TRBJ2-1,TGTGCCAGTAGTATTGGTGCAGGCTCGCGGAATGAGCAGTTCTTC,CASSIGAGSRNEQFF
TRBD2,TRBV7-9,NA,TRBJ2-7,TGTGCCAGCAGCAGTAGGACTAGCGGCTTTGGTGGGGAGCAGTACTTC,CASSSRTSGFGGEQYF
TRBD1,TRBV7-7,NA,TRBJ2-5,TGTGCCAGCAGCCGTACTGGGGGACAGGGCCAAGAGACCCAGTACTTC,CASSRTGGQGQETQYF
TRBD1,TRBV19,NA,TRBJ1-5,TGTGCCAGTAGTACGACAGGGGGGACTTATAGCAATCAGCCCCAGCATTTT,CASSTTGGTYSNQPQHF
TRBD2,TRBV28,once,TRBJ2-1,TGTGCCAGCAGTTTATCCCTACTAGCGGGAGGCAGTAACAATGAGCAGTTCTTC,CASSLSLLAGGSNNEQFF
NA,TRBV9,NA,TRBJ1-1,TGTGCCAGCAGCCCCGGCGGGGGGAACACTGAAGCTTTCTTT,CASSPGGGNTEAFF
NA,TRBV5-1,NA,TRBJ2-7,TGCGCCAGCAGCTTGGAATCCTCACGCTACGAGCAGTACTTC,CASSLESSRYEQYF
TRBD1,TRBV11-2,NA,TRBJ1-1,TGTGCCAGCAGCTTAGCTATAGACAGGGGGAGTAACACTGAAGCTTTCTTT,CASSLAIDRGSNTEAFF
NA,TRBV11-2,once,TRBJ1-4,TGTGCCAGCAGCTTACTTAGGAGGGGTTACTCAACTAATGAAAAACTGTTTTTT,CASSLLRRGYSTNEKLFF
NA,TRBV30,NA,TRBJ2-7,TGTGCCTGGAGTGCTGTAGGGGCCGCGGAGCAGTACTTC,CAWSAVGAAEQYF
NA,TRBV19,NA,TRBJ2-3,TGTGCCAGTAGTGATAGGCTTACCCCGTGGGATACGCAGTATTTT,CASSDRLTPWDTQYF
TRBD1,TRBV28,few,TRBJ2-7,TGTGCCAGCAGCCAAACAGGGGCGACCTACGAGCAGTACTTC,CASSQTGATYEQYF
NA,TRBV4-3,NA,TRBJ2-3,TGCGCCAGCAGCCAAGCGCGGGGCGGAAAAGATACGCAGTATTTT,CASSQARGGKDTQYF
TRBD1,TRBV5-4,NA,TRBJ2-6,TGTGCCAGCAGCTCGGACAGGGGGGCCCTTAGCGTCCTGACTTTC,CASSSDRGALSVLTF
TRBD2,TRBV6-5,NA,TRBJ2-1,TGTGCCAGCAGTTTCCTAGCGGGAGGGGATGAGCAGTTCTTC,CASSFLAGGDEQFF
NA,TRBV7-9,NA,TRBJ1-1,TGTGCCAGCAGGATTGGGCCCCGGGGAAACACTGAAGCTTTCTTT,CASRIGPRGNTEAFF
TRBD1,TRBV29-1,NA,TRBJ1-4,TGCAGCACCGTAGGGGGACAGGAGAATGAAAAACTGTTTTTT,CSTVGGQENEKLFF
NA,TRBV2,NA,TRBJ1-4,TGTGCCAGCAGTGAAAAGCGGGGGATTAATGAAAAACTGTTTTTT,CASSEKRGINEKLFF
NA,TRBV15,NA,TRBJ2-7,TGTGCCACCAGCAGAACCGGGACATCGCTTCGCGAGCAGTACTTC,CATSRTGTSLREQYF
NA,TRBV4-1,once,TRBJ2-1,TGCGCCAGCAGCCACGGCGGAGACTACAATGAGCAGTTCTTC,CASSHGGDYNEQFF
TRBD2,TRBV27,NA,TRBJ2-1,TGTGCCAGCAGTTTAATGGCTAGCGGGTTCAATGAGCAGTTCTTC,CASSLMASGFNEQFF